The clone carrying this T cell receptor beta chain showed up many times. Its antigen is undetermined. From RNA transcripts, TCR beta CDR3 regions were amplified. First-round RT-PCR of the TCR CDR3 relied on the HTBI primer set. MiXCR, run by TCRdb on the multiplex PCR reads, gives a single entry per CDR3 protein. The sample consists of 600,000 or so distinct CDR3 sequences, around 14% of them appearing once. The CDR3 is 15 amino acids. From germline, CDR1 is DFQATT and CDR2 SNEGSKA (reference sequence). Trimming pared 6 bases from V and 0 bases from J, leaving 15 bases between. A Clinical Activity Score of at least 3, a NOSPECS grade of at least 4 and a duration under 3 months were recorded in the ophthalmopathy patients. This specimen belongs to a study of T cells in Graves' hyperthyroidism and ophthalmopathy. Study outcomes and limitations: With a median lead of 6.5 months before onset, the model predicted ophthalmopathy.

This chain joins TRBV20-1 and TRBJ2-1, with D possibly being TRBD2 (6 bases). This sequence was found in a woman aged 18-35 years with Graves' ophthalmopathy. Sequencing input: blood. The CDR3 protein is CSAPVAGSSYNEQFF. CDR3 nucleotides: TGCAGTGCCCCTGTGGCGGGAAGCTCCTACAATGAGCAGTTCTTC.